A selection of T cell receptor beta chains follows, all from one sample in a study of patients and donors after allogeneic stem cell transplantation. MiXCR, applied by TCRdb to the RT-PCR reads, yields one record per CDR3 protein. This table has approximately 33,000 distinct CDR3 sequences, approximately 7% appearing once. Sequencing was carried out using blood, either unsorted or a sorted T cell fraction (not recorded which). The receptor source for this set is a human donor who was either an allogeneic HSCT recipient or a stem cell or donor lymphocyte infusion donor (not recorded which). It is not recorded whose cells these are; they may come from a transplant donor. The CDR3 runs from the conserved cysteine through the conserved F or W. The D gene is left open where the match is weak. Expanded clones get a size class; other rows say once, few or many, or leave the size out.

D	size	V	J	DNA	CDR3
TRBD1	many	TRBV29-1	TRBJ1-1	TGCAGCGTCGGACAGGGGGGTGAAGCTTTCTTT	CSVGQGGEAFF
TRBD2	-	TRBV2	TRBJ2-5	TGTGCCAGTTCTGGGCTAGCGGGAGGACAGACCCAGTACTTC	CASSGLAGGQTQYF
-	many	TRBV7-9	TRBJ1-1	TGTGCCAGCAGCTTACTGCCGGGGGAAGAGGCTTTCTTT	CASSLLPGEEAFF
TRBD2	many	TRBV7-8	TRBJ2-1	TGTGCCAGCAGCTCCCGAAAGAGGGCTAGCGGAAACAATGAGCAGTTCTTC	CASSSRKRASGNNEQFF
TRBD2	few	TRBV27	TRBJ2-5	TGTGCCAGCAGTTTATTGGGGCTAGCGGGAGAAGAGACCCAGTACTTC	CASSLLGLAGEETQYF
TRBD2	many	TRBV2	TRBJ2-3	TGTGCCAGTGGGACTAGCGGGCTCCGCGGAGATACGCAGTATTTT	CASGTSGLRGDTQYF
-	-	TRBV24-1	TRBJ2-1	TGTGCCACCTCAAGTACCGGGACTCATATCTACAATGAGCAGTTCTTC	CATSSTGTHIYNEQFF
-	many	TRBV30	TRBJ2-7	TGTGCCTGGAGTGTACTTCGGGGGCCGTACGAGCAGTACTTC	CAWSVLRGPYEQYF
-	many	TRBV10-3	TRBJ1-2	TGTGCCATCAGTGAAGCACGCAATGGCTATGGCTACACCTTC	CAISEARNGYGYTF
-	few	TRBV10-3	TRBJ2-3	TGTGCCATCAGTGAGTCGGTCACAGATACGCAGTATTTT	CAISESVTDTQYF
TRBD1	many	TRBV14	TRBJ1-3	TGTGCCAGCAGTCAGGGGGAATTTTTACAGGGCCCTGGAAACACCATATATTTT	CASSQGEFLQGPGNTIYF
-	many	TRBV7-9	TRBJ1-1	TGTGCCAGCAGCTCGGGGACGGAGAACACTGAAGCTTTCTTT	CASSSGTENTEAFF
-	many	TRBV28	TRBJ1-1	TGTGCCAGCACCAAGAGGGTTACAGGGAAATACACTGAAGCTTTCTTT	CASTKRVTGKYTEAFF
TRBD1	few	TRBV19	TRBJ2-5	TGTGCCAGTAGTGCCTGGACAGGACAAGAGACCCAGTACTTC	CASSAWTGQETQYF
-	-	TRBV24-1	TRBJ2-6	TGTGCCACCAGTGATGATTCTACGACTGGGGCCAACGTCCTGACTTTC	CATSDDSTTGANVLTF
-	many	TRBV7-9	TRBJ2-7	TGTGCCAGCAGCTTCGGGGGTACGAGTAACGAGCAGTACTTC	CASSFGGTSNEQYF
TRBD1	-	TRBV14	TRBJ2-4	TGTGCCAGCAGCCGGAGACAGGGGGCCAAAAACATTCAGTACTTC	CASSRRQGAKNIQYF
TRBD1	many	TRBV27	TRBJ1-2	TGTGCCAGCAGTCCTAGGACAGGGGGCACCTATGGCTACACCTTC	CASSPRTGGTYGYTF
-	-	TRBV7-9	TRBJ2-3	TGTGCCAGCAGTTACAGGGTTTCGGATACGCAGTATTTT	CASSYRVSDTQYF
-	-	TRBV6-5	TRBJ2-4	TGTGCCAGCAGTTATCTTGGAGGGGGTCTCAACATTCAGTACTTC	CASSYLGGGLNIQYF
TRBD2	few	TRBV28	TRBJ2-2	TGTGCCAGCAGAGCCGCTAGCGGGACCTCCACCGGGGAGCTGTTTTTT	CASRAASGTSTGELFF
-	-	TRBV19	TRBJ2-2	TGTGCCAGTAGTACAGATCAGGGTGCCGGGGAGCTGTTTTTT	CASSTDQGAGELFF
TRBD1	many	TRBV20-1	TRBJ1-4	TGCAGTGCTAGAGATCCGGGGACAGCAAGGGGGGCTAATGAAAAACTGTTTTTT	CSARDPGTARGANEKLFF
TRBD2	many	TRBV20-1	TRBJ2-1	TGCAGTGCCCTCACTAGCGGGAGGGCCGCTGGTTACAATGAGCAGTTCTTC	CSALTSGRAAGYNEQFF
TRBD2	-	TRBV5-1	TRBJ2-1	TGCGCCAGCAGCTTGCGGGCTAGCGGGAACAATGAGCAGTTCTTC	CASSLRASGNNEQFF
TRBD1	many	TRBV13	TRBJ1-2	TGTGCCAGCAGCCGGACAGGGCTAACTAACTATGGCTACACCTTC	CASSRTGLTNYGYTF
-	few	TRBV24-1	TRBJ2-2	TGTGCCACCAGTGATTTGCCAGGGGTGGCCACCGGGGAGCTGTTTTTT	CATSDLPGVATGELFF
-	few	TRBV24-1	TRBJ2-3	TGTGCCACCAGTGATTTGCTGGGACACGGAAGAGGTACGCAGTATTTT	CATSDLLGHGRGTQYF
-	few	TRBV6-6	TRBJ2-1	TGTGCCAGCACCAGCAGGTACAATGAGCAGTTCTTC	CASTSRYNEQFF
-	many	TRBV6-1	TRBJ1-6	TGTGCCAGCAGTGGGGGCGCCCAAAATTCACCCCTCCACTTT	CASSGGAQNSPLHF